These T cell receptor beta chains were read from a single sample in a study of response to subunit inactivated influenza vaccine. Each CDR3 protein is one row after TCRdb ran MiXCR on the RT-PCR reads. The repertoire holds roughly 500,000 distinct CDR3 sequences, approximately 24% seen once, with around 1.8% in the top ten. This sample comprised CD4+ T cells sorted from PBMCs, obtained roughly 5 days after vaccination. These receptor sequences come from a man aged 45 to 65 who received an inactivated influenza vaccine. Each CDR3 is given with its conserved first and last residue.

J,V,CDR3
TRBJ1-1,TRBV6-2/TRBV6-3,CASSSIGTEAFF
TRBJ2-5,TRBV20-1,CSARGGRLAGVGETQYF
TRBJ1-2,TRBV9,CASSETGTGNYGYTF
TRBJ2-1,TRBV10-3,CAISTSSGAYNEQFF
TRBJ2-5,TRBV10-3,CATAGRYQETQYF
TRBJ2-1,TRBV5-6,CASSGTGVNEQFF
TRBJ2-2,TRBV5-1,CASSLVGIGVTGELFF
TRBJ2-7,TRBV7-2,CASSLEGAANEQYF
TRBJ2-5,TRBV29-1,CSARGGASQETQYF
TRBJ2-3,TRBV5-1,CASSQDSPARDTQYF
TRBJ1-3,TRBV5-1,CASSLEVSGNTIYF
TRBJ2-7,TRBV5-1,CASSYYAGTRSLEQYF
TRBJ2-1,TRBV20-1,CSAGAGATYNEQFF
TRBJ2-2,TRBV20-1,CSAPEAGRDTGELFF
TRBJ2-3,TRBV7-2,CASSPDFGGVPDTQYF
TRBJ2-7,TRBV6-5,CASSYVSGGLYEQYF
TRBJ2-2,TRBV5-6,CASSKVGQGANTGELFF
TRBJ1-3,TRBV7-9,CASSYGRSSGNTIYF
TRBJ2-7,TRBV2,CASRGTSGGRGYF
TRBJ2-1,TRBV29-1,CSVVGQELTSGKHEQFF
TRBJ2-3,TRBV15,CATSRDPRAADTQYF
TRBJ2-2,TRBV7-8,CASSLASVANTGELFF
TRBJ2-1,TRBV6-2/TRBV6-3,CASSAGISEQFF
TRBJ2-2,TRBV7-9,CASSHDRNTGELFF
TRBJ2-3,TRBV6-5,CASSYSDSDTQYF
TRBJ2-1,TRBV4-3,CASSQDSRGGHSYNEQFF
TRBJ2-1,TRBV20-1,CSAPAGGSPSYNEQFF
TRBJ2-1,TRBV19,CASSTGLEANEQFF
TRBJ2-3,TRBV25-1,CASSEGGRIRDTQYF
TRBJ1-5,TRBV20-1,CSATGPRQPQHF
TRBJ2-1,TRBV5-1,CASSRDSTSYNEQFF
TRBJ2-3,TRBV18,CASSPWAGSTDTQYF
TRBJ2-4,TRBV4-3,CASSQDLLTSGASLSKNIQYF
TRBJ2-6,TRBV20-1,CSARRASGVLSGANVLTF
TRBJ2-2,TRBV20-1,CSARGPYSGELFF
TRBJ2-5,TRBV5-1,CASSSDRGKETQYF
TRBJ1-3,TRBV12-3/TRBV12-4,CASSLAEGRWSSGNTIYF
TRBJ1-5,TRBV19,CASSTPTGAPRYNQPQHF
TRBJ2-3,TRBV20-1,CSARDVGETDTQYF
TRBJ1-4,TRBV5-1,CASSFSTDEKLFF
TRBJ1-2,TRBV20-1,CSARLGTDNYGYTF
TRBJ2-3,TRBV10-3,CAISIQGSTDTQYF
TRBJ1-3,TRBV29-1,CSVVGRLTDTIYF
TRBJ2-5,TRBV20-1,CSARGGGSGGLYQETQYF
TRBJ2-2,TRBV7-4,CASTGATSGSENTGELFF
TRBJ2-5,TRBV4-2,CASSQEFSGAQYF
TRBJ2-2,TRBV20-1,CSARVGGRTGELFF
TRBJ2-7,TRBV7-9,CASSRGLQGYEQYF
TRBJ2-7,TRBV20-1,CSARLGRYEQYF